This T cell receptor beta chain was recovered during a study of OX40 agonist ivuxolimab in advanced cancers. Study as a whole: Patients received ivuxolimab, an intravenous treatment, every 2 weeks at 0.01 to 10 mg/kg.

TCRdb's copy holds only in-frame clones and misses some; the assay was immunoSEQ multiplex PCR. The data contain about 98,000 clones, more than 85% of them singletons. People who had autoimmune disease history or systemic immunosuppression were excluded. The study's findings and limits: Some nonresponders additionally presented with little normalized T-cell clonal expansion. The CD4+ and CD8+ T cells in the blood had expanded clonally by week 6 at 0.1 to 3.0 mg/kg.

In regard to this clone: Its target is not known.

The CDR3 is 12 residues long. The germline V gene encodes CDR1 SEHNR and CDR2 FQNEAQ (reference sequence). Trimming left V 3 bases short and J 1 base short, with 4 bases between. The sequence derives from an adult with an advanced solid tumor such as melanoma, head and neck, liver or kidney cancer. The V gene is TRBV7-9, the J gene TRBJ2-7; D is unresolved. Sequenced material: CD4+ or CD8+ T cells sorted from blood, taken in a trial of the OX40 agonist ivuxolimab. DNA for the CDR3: TGTGCCAGCAGCTTCCGTTCCTACGAGCAGTACTTC. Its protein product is CASSFRSYEQYF.